Listed below are T cell receptor beta chains from one sample, sequenced in a study of T cell repertoires in cytomegalovirus infection. Using its own MiXCR run on the reads, TCRdb lists one record per CDR3 protein. The sample gives some 400,000 distinct CDR3 sequences, 30% to 40% of which show up once; approximately 13% is in the top ten. Sequencing was performed on PBMCs. Receptor source: a human donor in good health (CMV status not recorded). Some clones in this sample may be carry-over from other donors' samples. CDR3s include the opening cysteine and the closing phenylalanine or tryptophan. A D gene is named only where the DNA matches it firmly. Only some rows state a clone size, as once, few, many or a class for expanded clones.

-,TRBV6-8,TRBJ1-1,TRBD1,TGTGCCTGCAGTCCCTTCCACTTTAGACAGGGGGGGACTGAAGCTTTCTTT,CACSPFHFRQGGTEAFF
-,TRBV11-1,TRBJ1-1,-,TGTGCCAGCAGCGGGCGGGGTGACACTGAAGCTTTCTTT,CASSGRGDTEAFF
-,TRBV5-6,TRBJ2-2,TRBD1,TGTGCCAGAAACCACAGGGGCGAAACCGGGGAGCTGTTTTTT,CARNHRGETGELFF
many,TRBV28,TRBJ1-5,-,TGTGCCAGCAGTTTTGGACATCCTGCTTATAGCAATCAGCCCCAGCATTTT,CASSFGHPAYSNQPQHF
-,TRBV7-9,TRBJ2-1,-,TGTGCCAGCAGCATGGGGTCGAGGATCAATGAGCAGTTCTTC,CASSMGSRINEQFF
once,TRBV29-1,TRBJ1-2,-,TGCAGCGTCTACGGGGGGGGCTATGGCTACACCTTC,CSVYGGGYGYTF
-,TRBV11-2,TRBJ2-3,TRBD2,TGTGCCAGCAGCCCTATCCTACCGGGACTAGGAAATACGCAGTATTTT,CASSPILPGLGNTQYF
many,TRBV7-2,TRBJ2-7,TRBD1,TGTGCCAGCAGCTTAGGGACAGGCTGGTACGAGCAGTACTTC,CASSLGTGWYEQYF
many,TRBV12-3/TRBV12-4,TRBJ1-2,TRBD1,TGTGCCAGCAGTTTAACAGGGGTAGACTATGGCTACACCTTC,CASSLTGVDYGYTF
-,TRBV7-6,TRBJ2-5,-,TGTGCCAGCCGCCCTGCCACTAGTGGGGGGATACCGAAAGATACCCAGTACTTC,CASRPATSGGIPKDTQYF
-,TRBV7-9,TRBJ2-6,-,TGTGCCAGCAGCGAATCTCTTAGGCCCTCTGGGGCCAACGTCCTGACTTTC,CASSESLRPSGANVLTF
few,TRBV29-1,TRBJ2-5,TRBD2,TGCAGCGCGGAGCGGGGTGCTGGGGAGACCCAGTACTTC,CSAERGAGETQYF
-,TRBV12-3/TRBV12-4,TRBJ2-5,-,TGTGCCAGCAGCTGGGGACGGTCCCAAGAGACCCAGTACTTC,CASSWGRSQETQYF
-,TRBV19,TRBJ1-5,TRBD1,TGTGCCAGTAACCCGGACAGGGGATTCTTAATTGCCCAGCCCCAGCATTTT,CASNPDRGFLIAQPQHF
few,TRBV7-9,TRBJ1-1,TRBD1,TGTGCCAGCAGCTTAGTTCGGGTAAGGACAGGGTTGGAAACTGAAGCTTTCTTT,CASSLVRVRTGLETEAFF
-,TRBV12-3/TRBV12-4,TRBJ1-2,-,TGTGCCATCTCGCACAAGATCCGGGAAAAGATAAAGAACATCTATGGCTACACCTTC,CAISHKIREKIKNIYGYTF
few,TRBV14,TRBJ2-1,TRBD1,TGTGCCAGCAGCCCCCGAGACCGGGGCAGGGGGTACAATGAGCAGTTCTTC,CASSPRDRGRGYNEQFF